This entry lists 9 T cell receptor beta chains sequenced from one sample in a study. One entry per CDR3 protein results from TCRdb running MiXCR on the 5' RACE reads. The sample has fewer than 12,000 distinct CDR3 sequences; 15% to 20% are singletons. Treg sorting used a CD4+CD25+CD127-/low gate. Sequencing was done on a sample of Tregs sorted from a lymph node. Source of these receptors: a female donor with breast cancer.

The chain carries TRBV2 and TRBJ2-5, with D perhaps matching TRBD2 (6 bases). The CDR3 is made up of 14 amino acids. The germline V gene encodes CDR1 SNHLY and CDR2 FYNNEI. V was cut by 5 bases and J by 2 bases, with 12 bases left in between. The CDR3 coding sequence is TGTGCCAGCAGTAGACTAGGCTCACAAGAGACCCAGTACTTC. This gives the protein CASSRLGSQETQYF.

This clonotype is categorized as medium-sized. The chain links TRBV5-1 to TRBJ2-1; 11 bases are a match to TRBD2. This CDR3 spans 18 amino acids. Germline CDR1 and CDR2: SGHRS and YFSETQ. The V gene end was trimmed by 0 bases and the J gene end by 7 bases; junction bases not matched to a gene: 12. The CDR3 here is CASSLARRITSGRNEQFF. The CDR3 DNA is TGCGCCAGCAGCTTGGCTCGAAGGATAACTAGCGGGAGAAATGAGCAGTTCTTC.

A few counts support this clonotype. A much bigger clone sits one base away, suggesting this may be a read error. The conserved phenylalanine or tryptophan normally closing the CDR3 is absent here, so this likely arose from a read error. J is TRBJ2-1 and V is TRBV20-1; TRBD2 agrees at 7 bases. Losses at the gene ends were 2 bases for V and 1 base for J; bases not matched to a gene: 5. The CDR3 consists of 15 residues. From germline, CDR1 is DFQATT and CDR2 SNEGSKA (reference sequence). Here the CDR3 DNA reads TGCAGTGCTAGACTCGCGGGAGCATCCTACAATGAGCAGTTCTCC. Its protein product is CSARLAGASYNEQFS.

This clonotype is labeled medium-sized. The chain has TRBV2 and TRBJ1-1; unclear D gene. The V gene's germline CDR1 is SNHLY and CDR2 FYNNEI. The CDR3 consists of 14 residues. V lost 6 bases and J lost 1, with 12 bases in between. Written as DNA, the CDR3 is TGTGCCAGCAGGTACAGTCTGGGGAACACTGAAGCTTTCTTT. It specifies CASRYSLGNTEAFF.

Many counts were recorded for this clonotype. The CDR3 nucleotides read TGTGCCAGCAGTTTATCAGGCGGGAGTTTCAATGAGCAGTTCTTC. It translates to CASSLSGGSFNEQFF. The chain employs TRBV27 and TRBJ2-1, with TRBD2 matching 7 bases. The CDR3 is 15 residues long. Trimming cost V 0 bases and J 6 bases; bases outside gene matches: 5. Germline values: CDR1 MNHEY, CDR2 SMNVEV (reference sequence).

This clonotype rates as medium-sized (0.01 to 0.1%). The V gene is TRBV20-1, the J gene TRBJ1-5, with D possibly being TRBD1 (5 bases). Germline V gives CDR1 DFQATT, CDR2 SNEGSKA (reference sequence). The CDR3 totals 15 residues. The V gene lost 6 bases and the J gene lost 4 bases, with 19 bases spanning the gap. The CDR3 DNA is TGCAGTGCCCGCAGGGCGGGAGGGCTGAATCAGCCCCAGCATTTT. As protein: CSARRAGGLNQPQHF.

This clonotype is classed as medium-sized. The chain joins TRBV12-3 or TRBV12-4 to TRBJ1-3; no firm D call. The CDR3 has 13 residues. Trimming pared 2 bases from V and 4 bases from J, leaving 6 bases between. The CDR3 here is CASSLLEGNTIYF. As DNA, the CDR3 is TGTGCCAGCAGTTTACTGGAAGGAAACACCATATATTTT.

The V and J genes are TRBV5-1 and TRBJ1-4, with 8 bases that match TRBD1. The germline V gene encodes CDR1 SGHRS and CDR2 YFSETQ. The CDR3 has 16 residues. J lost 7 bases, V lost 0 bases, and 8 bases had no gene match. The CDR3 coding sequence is TGCGCCAGCAGCTTGGACAGGGGGTTGAGCGGTGAAAAACTGTTTTTT. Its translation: CASSLDRGLSGEKLFF.

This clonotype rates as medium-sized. The CDR3 DNA follows: TGCAGTGCTAGAGAGGGACTAGCGGGAGAATCGCAGTTCTTC. Its protein product is CSAREGLAGESQFF. This chain uses TRBV20-1 with TRBJ2-1; TRBD2 aligns across 14 bases. Germline trimming cut 0 bases from V and 12 bases from J; bases unmatched to any gene: 4. The CDR3 sequence is 14 residues long. Germline assignment: CDR1 DFQATT and CDR2 SNEGSKA (reference sequence).